This T cell receptor beta chain is drawn from a study of T cells expressing NK-cell markers (dated by TCRdb to the early 2020s). Regarding the complete study: In sorted CD3+CD56+NKG2C+, CD3+CD56+NKG2C- and CD3+CD56-NKG2C+ T-cell subsets from eight donors, TCR beta-chain repertoires were profiled. Among the eight sequenced donors, only one was HCMV-seronegative, while the other seven were HCMV-seropositive. The eight sequenced donors were randomly selected healthy volunteers, three men and five women. Sequencing of the libraries produced 2 x 150 bp reads on Illumina HiSeq 2000/2500, MiSeq or NextSeq.

Points the paper makes about the study in general: Whether the expanded NKG2C-expressing T cell clones were specific for HCMV antigens was left unclear. In several donors, the dominant CD3+CD56+NKG2C+ clonotypes were found to rank among the top 10 CD8+ clonotypes and to make up about 1.0-7.0% of CD8+ T cells. Those dominant clonotypes were again the most abundant among CD3+CD56-NKG2C+ cells in a handful of donors, at roughly 25-60.1%.

According to the germline V gene, CDR1 reads SGHRS and CDR2 reads YFSETQ. CDR3 length: 15 amino acids, cysteine to phenylalanine. No DNA was logged. HCMV-specific IgG was detected in serum with a commercial ELISA kit to determine HCMV serostatus. Ficoll density gradient centrifugation was used to isolate peripheral blood mononuclear cells from blood. The sequencer listed for this sample is Illumina HiSeq 2000. TCR beta cDNA libraries were prepared using 5'RACE template switching, which introduced a universal primer site and unique molecular identifiers. Synthesis of cDNA was primed from the TCR beta constant segment and was followed by two consecutive PCR amplification steps. Per the source publication's procedure: Reads were demultiplexed and grouped by UMI with MIGEC, and clonotypes were assembled and quantified with MiTCR. To exclude erroneous sequences, any TCR cDNA sequence not supported by at least two reads was discarded. The tcR package was used for downstream repertoire analysis, and clonotypes were matched between fractions using CDR3 nucleotide sequence together with V segment. VDJmatch was used to annotate antigen specificity against VDJdb, with one amino acid substitution in CDR3 allowed. TCRdb reprocessed the raw reads; every CDR3 protein sequence is a single record, and DNA is not supplied. In this record, the V and J calls reflect TCRdb's handling and not the investigators' own analysis. The sample's records list about 460,000 distinct CDR3 sequences. The biggest ten clones account for approximately 1.5% of the sample.

With respect to this clonotype: No antigen is known for it.

This clonotype originated in a woman aged 45-65 years in good health. Donor details come from another sample of the same person, matched by shared clones. This chain is built from TRBV5-1 and TRBJ2-7; with no DNA, the TCRdb D assignment of TRBD1 cannot be verified. The sample taken for sequencing was blood T cells: a sorted CD56 or NKG2C T cell subset, CD4+ or CD8+ T cells, or bulk PBMC T cells (not recorded which). The CDR3 has the sequence CASSRRVDGVYEQYF. The CDR3, completed at both ends by the reference TRBV5-1 and TRBJ2-7 genes, gives the full variable domain KAGVTQTPRYLIKTRGQQVTLSCSPISGHRSVSWYQQTPGQGLQFLFEYFSETQRNKGNFPGRFSGRQFSNSRSEMNVSTLELGDSALYLCASSRRVDGVYEQYFGPGTRLTVT.